This T cell receptor (beta chain) was obtained from a study of blood T cell repertoires in COVID-19 (dated by TCRdb to 2018 to 2020). For the wider study: Samples covering the acute and convalescent phases of COVID-19 were provided by collaborators in the United States, Italy and Spain. The prospective study material was composed of cDNA or gDNA derived from T cells, B-cell-depleted T cells, or PBMCs. The dataset comprised deeply sampled blood TCRbeta repertoires from subjects exposed to, actively infected with, or recovered from COVID-19. A freely available public database, intended as a resource for researchers studying the immune response to SARS-CoV-2, is where the repertoires were released. Samples were obtained from the ongoing ImmuneRACE study (first 160 participants) and from 1,000 to 1,500 subjects provided by 6 global collaborators. A de-identified subject ID, COVID-19 status, age in years and sex were almost always included in the sample metadata. Where HLA class I and class II types were available, the types were taken from metadata supplied by the sample provider, not from assay-based typing. General conclusions and limits of the study: The quantity of clinical and demographic metadata differed by source and by participant and was supplied without curation.

A remark on this clone: The specificity of this receptor is unknown. Within one base of it there is no much larger clone, and no base qualities were kept.

CDR1 and CDR2 were assigned from the germline V gene (reference sequence) as LGHDT and YNNKEL. The CDR3 runs 17 amino acids, cysteine and phenylalanine included. Just the 51-base CDR3 DNA is kept, in frame starting at base 1. V lost 4 bases and J lost 4 bases, and the count of bases not matched to a germline gene is 13. TCRbeta CDR3 regions were amplified from genomic DNA using the immunoSEQ Assay, a bias-controlled multiplex PCR. On the authors' methods: The number of nucleated cells in each sample was estimated from the amplification of reference gene primers within the assay. To quantify the absolute abundance of each unique TCRbeta CDR3 rearrangement, sequence reads were collapsed and filtered. For each sample, productive Simpson clonality was calculated as the square root of Simpson's diversity index over productive rearrangements. In its TCRdb copy, this immuneACCESS table keeps in-frame sequences only and misses some clones. Where compared with another copy, unresolved V genes explain less than half of these, and the others have no known cause. V and J calls and clone size come straight from that table; D and trimming were deduced from the DNA. This sample lists about 73,000 clones; 83% were detected once. More than 5% of the sample belongs to the ten largest clones.

Collaborating institutions collected whole blood in K2EDTA tubes following their own protocols. For TCRbeta analysis, collaborator samples were shipped as frozen whole blood, as isolated PBMCs, or as DNA extracted from either sample type. The clonotype comes from a woman aged 60-75 years with acute or convalescent COVID-19. This chain joins TRBV3-1 (or the pseudogene TRBV3-2) to TRBJ1-1; 9 middle bases align to TRBD1. Sequencing used peripheral blood. Here the CDR3 is given as CASSPWDRALIGTEAFF. The sequenced DNA: TGTGCCAGCAGCCCGTGGGACAGGGCATTGATAGGCACTGAAGCTTTCTTT.